Presented here are 6 T cell receptor beta chains from one specimen sequenced in a study of blood T cells in healthy people across ages. The second PCR ran roughly 7 to 12 cycles with a sample-barcoded 5' primer and J-beta primers. TCRdb used MiXCR to reprocess the 5' RACE reads, holding one entry per CDR3 protein. There are about 640,000 distinct CDR3 sequences in the sample; 58% occur only once, and around 37% lies in the top ten. Sequencing input: blood. The receptors come from a man aged 55 to 70 in good health.

The J gene is TRBJ1-6, the V gene TRBV20-1, with D possibly being TRBD1 (6 bases). Germline V gene sequence: CDR1 DFQATT, CDR2 SNEGSKA (reference sequence). Trimming shortened V by 3 bases and J by 5 bases, and 17 bases separated the two germline ends. CDR3 length: 16 residues. The CDR3 DNA sequence: TGCAGTGCTAGTCCGGTAGAGGGGGGCCATAATTCACCCCTCCACTTT. It yields the protein CSASPVEGGHNSPLHF.

CDR3 bases: TGTGCCAGCACAGAAGCGGGGCACTCCTACAATGAGCAGTTCTTC. It is translated as CASTEAGHSYNEQFF. The rearrangement uses TRBV2 and TRBJ2-1; 7 nucleotides line up with TRBD2. The CDR3 has 15 amino acids. Looked up from germline, CDR1 is SNHLY and CDR2 is FYNNEI. V trimming: 7 bases; J trimming: 0 bases; junction bases outside the gene matches: 6.

Remarks on this clonotype: Given a much more abundant clone one base away, this may be a read error. The chain links TRBV5-6 to TRBJ1-4; no definite D call. Germline V gene sequence: CDR1 SGHDT, CDR2 YYEEEE. The V end lost 4 bases, the J end lost 3 bases, and 13 bases lay between the germline ends. This CDR3 region has 15 residues. CDR3 amino acids: CASSAVGPANEKLFF. The CDR3 nucleotides are TGTGCCAGCAGCGCGGTTGGGCCAGCTAATGAAAAACTGTTTTTT. The entire variable domain, with the rest obtained from reference TRBV5-6 and TRBJ1-4, is as follows: DAGVTQSPTHLIKTRGQQVTLRCSPKSGHDTVSWYQQALGQGPQFIFQYYEEEERQRGNFPDRFSGHQFPNYSSELNVNALLLGDSALYLCASSAVGPANEKLFFGSGTQLSVL.

The J gene is TRBJ2-1, the V gene TRBV27; TRBD1 aligns across 7 bases. The CDR3 loop spans 13 amino acids. J gave up 4 bases and V 9 bases, and 6 bases lay outside the gene matches. Looked up from germline, CDR1 is MNHEY and CDR2 is SMNVEV (reference sequence). The DNA of the CDR3 is TGTGCCAGTGCCTGGACAGGTTACAATGAGCAGTTCTTC. The encoded protein is CASAWTGYNEQFF.

This clonotype was picked up one time. The chain employs TRBV5-6 and TRBJ2-3, with 14 bases that match TRBD2. CDR1 is SGHDT and CDR2 is YYEEEE in the germline V gene. The CDR3 extends over 16 amino acids. The J segment lost 7 bases and the V segment lost 5 bases, leaving 9 bases of the junction unmatched. The CDR3 bases are TGTGCCAGCAGGGGCAGGACTAGCGGGGGGTATAATACGCAGTATTTT. As protein: CASRGRTSGGYNTQYF.

The J gene is TRBJ2-2, the V gene TRBV2; possibly TRBD1 for D (5 bases). Trimming left V 4 bases short and J 4 bases short, with 10 bases between. Germline loops: CDR1 SNHLY, CDR2 FYNNEI. CDR3 size: 14 residues. The CDR3 nucleotides read TGTGCCAGCAGTGCCGGGCAGGGCACCGGGGAGCTGTTTTTT. Translating gives CASSAGQGTGELFF.